One T cell receptor (beta chain) is described in this entry. The sample is drawn from a study of blood T cell repertoires in COVID-19. At the level of the study: The United States, Italy and Spain provided the acute and convalescent COVID-19 samples. In each case, the material was cDNA or gDNA derived from T cells, B-cell-depleted T cells, or PBMCs.

Unmatched junction bases numbered 7, after V lost 2 bases and J lost 5 bases. The CDR3 totals 15 residues. CDR1 is MDHEN and CDR2 is SYDVKM in the germline V gene. In the authors' methods: Quantification of nucleated cells was approximated via reference gene primer amplification. Clones were sequenced by immunoSEQ multiplex PCR, and TCRdb holds only the in-frame ones, with some missing. That table gives V, J and clone size, and the DNA gave D and trimming. This table holds about 64,000 clones, approximately 91% found once. V and J are TRBV28 and TRBJ1-1; 8 bases match TRBD1. The receptor was derived from a human donor in a cohort sampled during active COVID-19. The sequenced sample was peripheral blood. The CDR3 loop is CASSLQTGGYTEAFF. The CDR3 DNA reads as TGTGCCAGCAGTTTACAAACAGGGGGGTATACTGAAGCTTTCTTT. Based on the CDR3 plus reference TRBV28 and TRBJ1-1, the full variable domain is DVKVTQSSRYLVKRTGEKVFLECVQDMDHENMFWYRQDPGLGLRLIYFSYDVKMKEKGDIPEGYSVSREKKERFSLILESASTNQTSMYLCASSLQTGGYTEAFFGQGTRLTVV.